The 30 T cell receptor beta chains listed next were all sequenced from one sample in a study of OX40 agonist ivuxolimab in advanced cancers. Using immunoSEQ multiplex PCR, the repertoire was profiled, and TCRdb retains in-frame clones only, with some absent. The sample includes roughly 120,000 clones, about 90% of them seen just once. Here the sequenced sample was CD4+ or CD8+ T cells sorted from blood, taken in a trial of the OX40 agonist ivuxolimab. The receptors come from an adult with an advanced solid tumor such as melanoma, head and neck, liver or kidney cancer.

V is TRBV6-5 and J is TRBJ2-3; D gene ambiguous. V lost 7 bases to trimming and J lost 2 bases, with 10 bases between them. The CDR3 has 13 amino acids. Germline loops: CDR1 MNHEY, CDR2 SVGAGI. This CDR3 is CASTGLFTDTQYF. Written as DNA, the CDR3 is TGTGCCAGCACCGGGTTATTCACAGATACGCAGTATTTT.

CDR3 region: CAWSAGQLETQYF. The DNA for the CDR3 is TGTGCCTGGAGTGCCGGACAGCTAGAGACCCAGTACTTC. The chain uses TRBV30 and TRBJ2-5; D is perhaps TRBD1 (6 bases). The V end was cut by 1 base, the J end by 4 bases, with 10 bases between. The CDR3 spans 13 residues. The germline CDR1 and CDR2 sequences are GTSNPN and SVGIG (reference sequence).

CDR3 loop: CASSLVGTGLLRGTDTQYF. CDR3 nucleotide sequence: TGCGCCAGCAGCTTGGTGGGGACAGGGCTATTAAGGGGCACAGATACGCAGTATTTT. The J gene is TRBJ2-3, the V gene TRBV5-1, with TRBD1 matching 9 bases. This CDR3 has 19 amino acids. The germline V gene has CDR1 SGHRS and CDR2 YFSETQ. The V segment lost 0 bases and the J segment 1 base; nucleotides outside the gene matches: 12.

J is TRBJ1-3 and V is TRBV6-5, with a possible D match to TRBD1 (6 bases). The V end lost 4 bases, the J end lost 0 bases, and 13 bases lay between the germline ends. The CDR3 runs to 16 residues. Germline CDR1 and CDR2: MNHEY and SVGAGI. CDR3 nucleotides: TGTGCCAGCAGTTTACCCACAGGGCTCTCTGGAAACACCATATATTTT. Translating it yields CASSLPTGLSGNTIYF.

This clone was counted only a few times. The rearrangement joins TRBV27 to TRBJ1-5, with 7 bases aligning to TRBD1. The V segment lost 6 bases and the J segment 5 bases; nucleotides outside the gene matches: 19. The CDR3 extends over 18 amino acids. Germline-derived CDR1 and CDR2 are MNHEY and SMNVEV (reference sequence). The CDR3 loop reads CASSNAYLGQTLDQPQHF. In DNA, the CDR3 is TGTGCCAGCAGCAACGCCTATTTGGGACAGACTCTTGATCAGCCCCAGCATTTT.

This chain uses TRBV19 with TRBJ2-7, with 8 positions matching TRBD2. The CDR3 length is 13 residues. The V and J ends lost 6 bases and 2 bases, in that order; junction bases with no gene match: 3. Per the germline V gene, CDR1 is LNHDA and CDR2 is SQIVND (reference sequence). The CDR3 sequence: CASSSGRAYEQYF. The CDR3 DNA follows: TGTGCCAGTAGCTCCGGGAGGGCCTACGAGCAGTACTTC.

The J gene is TRBJ1-4, the V gene TRBV18; D is uncertain. The V gene lost 1 base and the J gene lost 7 bases, with 10 bases spanning the gap. The CDR3 totals 14 residues. Germline V gene sequence: CDR1 KGHSH, CDR2 LQKENI. The CDR3 DNA reads as TGTGCCAGCTCACCACAGGGTTATGGTGAAAAACTGTTTTTT. Translation: CASSPQGYGEKLFF. The full variable domain, its missing parts supplied by reference TRBV18 and TRBJ1-4, is NAGVMQNPRHLVRRRGQEARLRCSPMKGHSHVYWYRQLPEEGLKFMVYLQKENIIDESGMPKERFSAEFPKEGPSILRIQQVVRGDSAAYFCASSPQGYGEKLFFGSGTQLSVL.

This clone came up a few times. The V gene is TRBV19, the J gene TRBJ1-5; D uncertain. The V end was cut by 7 bases, the J end by 4 bases, with 11 bases between. CDR1 and CDR2 from the germline V gene are LNHDA and SQIVND (reference sequence). The CDR3 loop spans 13 amino acids. For the CDR3, the DNA is TGTGCCAGTAACCCCCAACTAAATCAGCCCCAGCATTTT. It yields the protein CASNPQLNQPQHF. Variable domain in full (rest from reference TRBV19 and TRBJ1-5): DGGITQSPKYLFRKEGQNVTLSCEQNLNHDAMYWYRQDPGQGLRLIYYSQIVNDFQKGDIAEGYSVSREKKESFPLTVTSAQKNPTAFYLCASNPQLNQPQHFGDGTRLSIL.

The CDR3 region is CASSAGARESPLHF. The CDR3 nucleotides are TGTGCCAGCAGTGCGGGGGCGCGGGAATCACCCCTCCACTTT. The rearrangement links TRBV6-1 to TRBJ1-6, with a tentative D call TRBD1 (6 bases). V was trimmed by 4 bases and J by 10 bases, leaving 14 bases between them. The germline V gene has CDR1 MNHNS and CDR2 SASEGT. The CDR3 totals 14 residues.

J is TRBJ2-1 and V is TRBV4-1, with a weak D call TRBD2 (6 bases). The CDR3 spans 17 residues. The germline V gene encodes CDR1 MGHRA and CDR2 YSYEKL. V was cut by 3 bases and J by 5 bases, with 20 bases left in between. The CDR3 here is CASSHERGTAKHNEQFF. The CDR3 bases are TGCGCCAGCAGCCACGAACGGGGGACCGCTAAGCACAATGAGCAGTTCTTC.

V is TRBV6-5 and J is TRBJ1-1, with a possible D match to TRBD1 (5 bases). The CDR3 length is 13 residues. Trimming pared 6 bases from V and 3 bases from J, leaving 11 bases between. Germline V CDR1 and CDR2: MNHEY, SVGAGI. The CDR3 here is CASSWDRDTEAFF. The CDR3 DNA reads TGTGCCAGCAGCTGGGACCGAGACACTGAAGCTTTCTTT.

V gene TRBV6-5 combines with J gene TRBJ2-7, with 7 bases lining up with TRBD1. The CDR3 runs 14 residues. Germline trimming cut 6 bases from V and 6 bases from J; bases unmatched to any gene: 11. Germline values: CDR1 MNHEY, CDR2 SVGAGI. The CDR3 nucleotides read TGTGCCAGCAGGTCAGGGGGTACTGGAATCGAGCAGTACTTC. The encoded protein is CASRSGGTGIEQYF.

V is TRBV5-1 and J is TRBJ1-2; 8 nucleotides match TRBD1. This CDR3 spans 15 amino acids. Germline V lookup: CDR1 SGHRS, CDR2 YFSETQ. Unmatched junction bases numbered 13, after V lost 4 bases and J lost 8 bases. The DNA for the CDR3 is TGCGCCAGCAGCCCAAAAACAGGGGGGTATGTAGGCTACACCTTC. Amino acid sequence: CASSPKTGGYVGYTF.

The count of this clone is one. For the CDR3, the DNA is TGTGCTAGTGGTGTCCGGGACAGGGAAGAGACCCAGTACTTC. This codes for CASGVRDREETQYF. The chain uses TRBV12-5 and TRBJ2-5; 9 positions match TRBD1. The CDR3 has 14 residues. With 5 bases clipped from V and 3 bases from J, the junction kept 4 bases outside the gene matches. Germline CDR1 LGHNT, CDR2 FRNRAP.

This chain joins TRBV7-2 and TRBJ2-1, with D possibly TRBD2 on 5 matching bases. Trimming removed 1 base at V and 8 bases at J, with 12 bases between. CDR3 length: 14 residues. CDR1 is SGHTA and CDR2 is FQGNSA in the germline V gene. CDR3 region: CASSLGLREYEQFF. In DNA form, the CDR3 reads TGTGCCAGCAGCTTAGGGCTTAGGGAGTATGAGCAGTTCTTC.

This clone was detected once. The V call is TRBV5-1, the J call TRBJ1-2; D is undetermined. The CDR3 is 12 residues long. Trimming removed 6 bases at V and 0 bases at J, with 6 bases between. Germline CDR1 is SGHRS and CDR2 is YFSETQ. The CDR3 spells CASKNANYGYTF. The CDR3, as DNA: TGCGCCAGCAAAAATGCTAACTATGGCTACACCTTC.

J is TRBJ2-7 and V is TRBV7-6; tentatively, D is TRBD1 (6 bases). The CDR3 is made up of 16 amino acids. CDR1 and CDR2 (germline): SGHVS, FNYEAQ. Trimming left V 6 bases short and J 5 bases short, with 23 bases between. The CDR3 here is CASSLFVGTGTNEQYF. The CDR3, as DNA: TGTGCCAGCAGTCTATTCGTCGGGACCGGGACAAACGAGCAGTACTTC.

This clone has just one count. The rearrangement links TRBV19 to TRBJ1-4, with unresolved D. Germline CDR1 LNHDA, CDR2 SQIVND (reference sequence). Trimming stripped 5 bases from V and 1 base from J, with 17 bases between. CDR3 length: 17 amino acids. Here the CDR3 DNA reads TGTGCCAGTAGTCTCACCCTCGGTGCCAGAACTAATGAAAAACTGTTTTTT. Protein: CASSLTLGARTNEKLFF.

The CDR3: CASSLTSGSYNEQFF. The DNA for the CDR3 is TGCGCCAGCAGCTTGACCAGCGGGAGCTACAATGAGCAGTTCTTC. The chain links TRBV5-1 to TRBJ2-1; 8 bases match TRBD2. Per germline, CDR1 SGHRS and CDR2 YFSETQ. The CDR3 length is 15 residues. The junction had 3 bases not matched to a gene; V was cut back by 1 base and J by 3 bases.

V and J are TRBV15 and TRBJ1-5; D is perhaps TRBD1 (5 bases). The CDR3 sequence is 15 residues long. Between the trimmed V and J ends, which lost 1 base and 7 bases, there was a span of 14 bases. Germline-derived CDR1 and CDR2 are LNHNV and YYDKDF (reference sequence). For the CDR3, the DNA is TGTGCCACCAGCAGAGGGCAGGGAGTAGGGCAGCCCCAGCATTTT. It yields the protein CATSRGQGVGQPQHF.

DNA of the CDR3: TGTGCCAGCTCACCGCAAGGACCCACAGGGGGCGGCACTGAAGCTTTCTTT. Translation: CASSPQGPTGGGTEAFF. The chain joins TRBV18 to TRBJ1-1; 9 nucleotides agree with TRBD1. The V segment lost 3 bases and the J segment 4 bases; nucleotides outside the gene matches: 12. This CDR3 is built from 17 residues. Germline CDR1 and CDR2: KGHSH and LQKENI.

V and J are TRBV5-8 and TRBJ2-1; TRBD2 is a possible D gene (5 bases). Germline CDR1 and CDR2: SGHTS and YDEGEE. Trimming cost V 4 bases and J 6 bases, with 17 bases left between them. CDR3 length: 15 residues. The chain's CDR3 is CASSPAGSAFNEQFF. The CDR3 nucleotides are TGTGCCAGCAGCCCTGCAGGTAGCGCGTTCAATGAGCAGTTCTTC. Variable domain in full (rest from reference TRBV5-8 and TRBJ2-1): EAGVTQSPTHLIKTRGQQATLRCSPISGHTSVYWYQQALGLGLQFLLWYDEGEERNRGNFPPRFSGRQFPNYSSELNVNALELEDSALYLCASSPAGSAFNEQFFGPGTRLTVL.

V is TRBV6-1 and J is TRBJ2-2; D remains ambiguous. CDR3 length: 15 amino acids. Deletions cut 2 bases from V and 0 bases from J, with 7 bases between. From germline, CDR1 is MNHNS and CDR2 SASEGT. CDR3 sequence reads: CASSELLSNTGELFF. CDR3 bases: TGTGCCAGCAGTGAACTACTTTCGAACACCGGGGAGCTGTTTTTT.

This rearrangement joins TRBV2 to TRBJ2-7; perhaps D is TRBD1 or TRBD2 (5 bases each). From germline, CDR1 is SNHLY and CDR2 FYNNEI. CDR3 size: 14 residues. Trimming shortened V by 5 bases and J by 2 bases, and 13 bases separated the two germline ends. The CDR3 DNA sequence: TGTGCCAGCAGTTCCGGGACCGAGGCCTACGAGCAGTACTTC. Translating gives CASSSGTEAYEQYF.

The chain links TRBV19 to TRBJ1-5; D perhaps matches TRBD1 (6 bases). CDR1 is LNHDA and CDR2 is SQIVND in the germline V gene (reference sequence). V gave up 3 bases and J gave up 3 bases, with 12 bases separating them. The CDR3 has 15 residues. CDR3 protein: CASSIGGADNQPQHF. CDR3 coding DNA: TGTGCCAGTAGTATCGGGGGGGCGGACAATCAGCCCCAGCATTTT.

This chain joins TRBV7-2 and TRBJ1-2; 8 bases are shared with TRBD1. The CDR3 is made up of 13 amino acids. Germline V gene data show CDR1 as SGHTA and CDR2 as FQGNSA. Trimming at V came to 2 bases and at J to 6 bases, leaving 2 bases not matched to a gene. The CDR3 region has the DNA TGTGCCAGCAGCTTAAACAGGGGGAATGGCTACACCTTC. Translating it yields CASSLNRGNGYTF.

The chain is built from TRBV19 and TRBJ2-5; D is undetermined. The germline gives CDR1 LNHDA, CDR2 SQIVND (reference sequence). The V end was cut by 5 bases, the J end by 2 bases, with 12 bases between. This CDR3 region has 14 residues. CDR3 sequence (DNA): TGTGCCAGTAGTCTTCGACTCCCACAAGAGACCCAGTACTTC. Protein sequence: CASSLRLPQETQYF.

The chain is built from TRBV7-3 and TRBJ1-1; the match to TRBD1 covers 7 bases. In germline, CDR1 is SGHTA, CDR2 FQGTGA. Germline trimming cut 7 bases from V and 1 base from J; bases unmatched to any gene: 6. The CDR3 sequence is 14 residues long. The CDR3 nucleotides are TGTGCCAGCACCACCGGGACAGCGAACACTGAAGCTTTCTTT. This translates into CASTTGTANTEAFF.

The CDR3 here is CASSSWGRADTQYF. DNA of the CDR3: TGTGCCAGCAGCTCATGGGGTCGCGCAGATACGCAGTATTTT. The genes are TRBV7-8 and TRBJ2-3; no reliable D call. The CDR3 is 14 residues long. The germline V gene encodes CDR1 SGHVS and CDR2 FQNEAQ. V was shortened by 4 bases and J by 4 bases, with 12 bases between the two germline ends.

The chain couples TRBV19 to TRBJ1-2; D is possibly TRBD1 (5 bases). Between the trimmed V and J ends, which lost 3 bases and 4 bases, there was a span of 9 bases. Germline V gene sequence: CDR1 LNHDA, CDR2 SQIVND (reference sequence). The CDR3 extends over 13 amino acids. CDR3 coding DNA: TGTGCCAGTAGTATTGGGGCCGCCTATGGCTACACCTTC. Translating gives CASSIGAAYGYTF.